This T cell receptor (beta chain) was documented in a study of neurological immune-mediated disorders. Study-wide results and limits: One related-CDR3 cluster, which may be a signature, held the repertoires of 18 of 34 multiple sclerosis patients after phylogenetic grouping.

TCRdb recomputed calls from the 5' RACE reads with MiXCR, one row per CDR3 protein. The repertoire consists of 60,000 to 85,000 distinct CDR3 sequences, with 5.2% occurring once and the leading ten covering roughly 7.4%. The V gene lost 4 bases and the J gene lost 0 bases, with 13 bases spanning the gap. Germline assignment: CDR1 SGHRS and CDR2 YFSETQ. The CDR3 has 16 amino acids. The unsorted libraries were generated from a total of 2 million PBMCs, which had been stored in RNAlater at -80 C. Of note for this clonotype: Its specificity is unknown.

Sequences were obtained from PBMCs. The sequence was collected from a man aged 18-30 years with multiple sclerosis. The chain uses TRBV5-1 and TRBJ2-2; a possible D gene is TRBD2 (5 bases). The CDR3 sequence: CASSPYAGANTGELFF. CDR3 DNA: TGCGCCAGCAGCCCCTACGCGGGTGCGAACACCGGGGAGCTGTTTTTT.